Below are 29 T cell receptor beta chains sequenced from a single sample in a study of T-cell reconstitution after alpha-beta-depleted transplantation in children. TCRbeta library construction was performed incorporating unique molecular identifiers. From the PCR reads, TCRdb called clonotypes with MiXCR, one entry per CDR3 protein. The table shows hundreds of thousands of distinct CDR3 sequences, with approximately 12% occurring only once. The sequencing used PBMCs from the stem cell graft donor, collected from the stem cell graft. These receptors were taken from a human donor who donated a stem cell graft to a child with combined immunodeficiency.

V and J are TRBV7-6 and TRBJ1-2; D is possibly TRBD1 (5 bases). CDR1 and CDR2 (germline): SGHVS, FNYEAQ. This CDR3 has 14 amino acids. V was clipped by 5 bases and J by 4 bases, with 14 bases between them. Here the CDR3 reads CASSPGAGIYGYTF. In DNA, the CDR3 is TGTGCCAGCAGCCCCGGGGCAGGGATCTATGGCTACACCTTC.

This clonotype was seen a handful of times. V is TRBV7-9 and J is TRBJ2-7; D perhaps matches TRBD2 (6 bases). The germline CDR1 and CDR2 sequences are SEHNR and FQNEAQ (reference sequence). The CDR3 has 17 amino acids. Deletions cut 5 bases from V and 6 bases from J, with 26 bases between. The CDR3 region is CASSRGRLRDSPSEQYF. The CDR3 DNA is TGTGCCAGCAGCCGTGGACGGCTCCGGGACTCTCCTAGCGAGCAGTACTTC. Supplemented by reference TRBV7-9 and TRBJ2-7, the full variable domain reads DTGVSQNPRHKITKRGQNVTFRCDPISEHNRLYWYRQTLGQGPEFLTYFQNEAQLEKSRLLSDRFSAERPKGSFSTLEIQRTEQGDSAMYLCASSRGRLRDSPSEQYFGPGTRLTVT.

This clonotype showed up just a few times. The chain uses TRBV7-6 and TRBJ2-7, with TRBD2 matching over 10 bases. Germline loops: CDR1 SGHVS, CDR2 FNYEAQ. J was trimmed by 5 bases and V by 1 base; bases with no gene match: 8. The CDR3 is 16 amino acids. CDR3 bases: TGTGCCAGCAGCTTAGGTTTCGGGCTAGCGGGGGACGAGCAGTACTTC. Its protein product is CASSLGFGLAGDEQYF.

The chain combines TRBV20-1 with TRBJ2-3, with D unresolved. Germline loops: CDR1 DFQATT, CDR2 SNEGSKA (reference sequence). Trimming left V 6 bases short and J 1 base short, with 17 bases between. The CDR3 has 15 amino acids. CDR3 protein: CSARSSGVGTDTQYF. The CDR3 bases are TGCAGTGCCCGATCCTCCGGTGTTGGCACAGATACGCAGTATTTT.

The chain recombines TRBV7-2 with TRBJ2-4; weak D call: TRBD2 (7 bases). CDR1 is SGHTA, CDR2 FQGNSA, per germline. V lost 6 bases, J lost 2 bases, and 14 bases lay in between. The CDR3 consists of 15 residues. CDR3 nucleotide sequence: TGTGCCAGCAGTAGGGGGGGGCTCCCCAAAAACATTCAGTACTTC. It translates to CASSRGGLPKNIQYF.

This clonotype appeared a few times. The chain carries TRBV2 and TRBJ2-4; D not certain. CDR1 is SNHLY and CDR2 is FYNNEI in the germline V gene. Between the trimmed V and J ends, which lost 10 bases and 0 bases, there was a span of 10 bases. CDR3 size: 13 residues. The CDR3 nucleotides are TGTGCCACCGCTCTAAGAGCCAAAAACATTCAGTACTTC. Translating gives CATALRAKNIQYF.

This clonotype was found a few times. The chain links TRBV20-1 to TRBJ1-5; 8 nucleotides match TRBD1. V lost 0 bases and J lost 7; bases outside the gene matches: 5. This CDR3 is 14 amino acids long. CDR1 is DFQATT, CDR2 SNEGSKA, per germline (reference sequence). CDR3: CSAREDREGQPQHF. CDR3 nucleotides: TGCAGTGCTAGAGAGGACAGGGAGGGGCAGCCCCAGCATTTT.

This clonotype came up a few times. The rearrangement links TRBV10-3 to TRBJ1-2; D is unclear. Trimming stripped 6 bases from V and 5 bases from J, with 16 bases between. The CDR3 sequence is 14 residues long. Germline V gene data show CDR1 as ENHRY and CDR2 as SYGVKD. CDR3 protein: CAISDQDGAYGYTF. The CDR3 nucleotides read TGTGCCATCAGCGATCAGGACGGCGCATATGGCTACACCTTC.

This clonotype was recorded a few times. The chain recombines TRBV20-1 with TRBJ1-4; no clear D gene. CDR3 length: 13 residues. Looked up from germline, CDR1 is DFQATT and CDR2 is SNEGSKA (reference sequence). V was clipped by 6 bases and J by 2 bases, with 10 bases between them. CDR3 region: CSAGKDTNEKLFF. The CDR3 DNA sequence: TGCAGTGCAGGGAAGGATACTAATGAAAAACTGTTTTTT.

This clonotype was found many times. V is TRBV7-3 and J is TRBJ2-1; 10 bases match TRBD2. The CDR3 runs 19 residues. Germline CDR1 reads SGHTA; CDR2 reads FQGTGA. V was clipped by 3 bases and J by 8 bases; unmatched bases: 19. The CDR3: CASSLLASGRQKDGDEQFF. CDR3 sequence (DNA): TGTGCCAGCAGCTTGTTGGCTAGCGGGAGACAGAAAGACGGTGATGAGCAGTTCTTC.

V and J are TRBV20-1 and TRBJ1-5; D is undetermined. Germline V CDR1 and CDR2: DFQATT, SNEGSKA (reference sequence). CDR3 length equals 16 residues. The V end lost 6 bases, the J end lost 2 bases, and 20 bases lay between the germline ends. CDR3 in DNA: TGCAGTGCCGAAGGCAGCCCTTCTGGGCGCAATCAGCCCCAGCATTTT. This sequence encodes CSAEGSPSGRNQPQHF.

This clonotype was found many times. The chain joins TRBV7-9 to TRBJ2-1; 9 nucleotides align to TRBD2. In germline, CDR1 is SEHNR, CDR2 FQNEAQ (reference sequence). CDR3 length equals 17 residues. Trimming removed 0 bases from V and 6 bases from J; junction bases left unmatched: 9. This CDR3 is CASSLARREGLFNEQFF. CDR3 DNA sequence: TGTGCCAGCAGCTTAGCGAGGCGGGAGGGCCTCTTCAATGAGCAGTTCTTC.

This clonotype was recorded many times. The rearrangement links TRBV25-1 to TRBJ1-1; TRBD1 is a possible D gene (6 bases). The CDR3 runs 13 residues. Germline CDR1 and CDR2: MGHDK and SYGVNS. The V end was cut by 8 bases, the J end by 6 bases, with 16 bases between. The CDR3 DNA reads TGTGCCAGCGGGACGGGGGGCGCCGCTGAAGCTTTCTTT. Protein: CASGTGGAAEAFF.

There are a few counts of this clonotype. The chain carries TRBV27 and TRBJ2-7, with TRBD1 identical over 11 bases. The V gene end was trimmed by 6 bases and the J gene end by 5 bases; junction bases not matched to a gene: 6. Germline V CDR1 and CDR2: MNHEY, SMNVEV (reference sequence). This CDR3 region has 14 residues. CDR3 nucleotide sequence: TGTGCCAGCAGCGGGACAGGGGGAACCCACGAGCAGTACTTC. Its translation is CASSGTGGTHEQYF.

The CDR3 DNA is TGTGCCAGCAGTGACCCGGAGGGGGGGCTAGGAAACACCATATATTTT. Its translation is CASSDPEGGLGNTIYF. V and J are TRBV12-3 or TRBV12-4 and TRBJ1-3; the D gene is possibly TRBD1 (6 bases). V was trimmed by 5 bases and J by 4 bases, leaving 18 bases between them. The CDR3 covers 16 residues.

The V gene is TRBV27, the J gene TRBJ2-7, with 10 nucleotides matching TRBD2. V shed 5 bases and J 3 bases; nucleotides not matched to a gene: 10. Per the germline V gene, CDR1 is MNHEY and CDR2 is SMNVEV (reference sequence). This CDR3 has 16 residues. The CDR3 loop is CASSPTLAGVGYEQYF. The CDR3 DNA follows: TGTGCCAGCAGTCCCACTCTAGCGGGAGTCGGCTACGAGCAGTACTTC.

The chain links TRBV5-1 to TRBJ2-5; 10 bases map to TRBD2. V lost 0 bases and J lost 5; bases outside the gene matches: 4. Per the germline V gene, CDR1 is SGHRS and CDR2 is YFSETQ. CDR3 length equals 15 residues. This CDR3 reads CASSLAPSGGETQYF. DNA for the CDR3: TGCGCCAGCAGCTTGGCCCCTAGCGGGGGTGAGACCCAGTACTTC.

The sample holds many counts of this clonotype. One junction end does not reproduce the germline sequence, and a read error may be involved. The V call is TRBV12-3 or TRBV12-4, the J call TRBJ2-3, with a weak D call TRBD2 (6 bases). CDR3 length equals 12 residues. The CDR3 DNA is TGTGCCAGCAGTTCTACCCGGGACTCAACATCTTTT. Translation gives CASSSTRDSTSF.

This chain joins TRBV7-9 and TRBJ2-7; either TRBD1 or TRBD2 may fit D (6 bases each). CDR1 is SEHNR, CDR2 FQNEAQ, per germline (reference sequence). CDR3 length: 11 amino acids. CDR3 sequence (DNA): TGTGCTGGAGGGGGATCACACGAGCAGTACTTC. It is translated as CAGGGSHEQYF.

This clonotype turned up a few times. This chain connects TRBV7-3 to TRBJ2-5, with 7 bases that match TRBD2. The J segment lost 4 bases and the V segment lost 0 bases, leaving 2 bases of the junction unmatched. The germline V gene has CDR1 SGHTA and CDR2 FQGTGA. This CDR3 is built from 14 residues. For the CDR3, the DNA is TGTGCCAGCAGCTTAACAGGGGAGGGAGAGACCCAGTACTTC. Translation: CASSLTGEGETQYF.

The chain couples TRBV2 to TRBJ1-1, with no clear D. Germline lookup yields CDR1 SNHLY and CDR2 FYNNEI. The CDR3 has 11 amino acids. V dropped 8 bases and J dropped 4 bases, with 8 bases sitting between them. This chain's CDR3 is CASVDGTEAFF. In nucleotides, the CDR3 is TGTGCCAGCGTGGATGGCACTGAAGCTTTCTTT.

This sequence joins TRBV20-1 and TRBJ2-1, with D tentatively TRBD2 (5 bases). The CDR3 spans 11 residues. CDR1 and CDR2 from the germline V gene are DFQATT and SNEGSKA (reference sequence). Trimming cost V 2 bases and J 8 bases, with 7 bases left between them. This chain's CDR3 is CSARQDYEQFF. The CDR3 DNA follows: TGCAGTGCTAGACAGGACTATGAGCAGTTCTTC.

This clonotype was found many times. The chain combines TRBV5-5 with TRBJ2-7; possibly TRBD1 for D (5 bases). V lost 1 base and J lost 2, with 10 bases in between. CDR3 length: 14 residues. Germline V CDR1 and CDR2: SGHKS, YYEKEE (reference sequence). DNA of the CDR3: TGTGCCAGCAGCTTGTACAAGGGGACCTACGAGCAGTACTTC. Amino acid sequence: CASSLYKGTYEQYF.

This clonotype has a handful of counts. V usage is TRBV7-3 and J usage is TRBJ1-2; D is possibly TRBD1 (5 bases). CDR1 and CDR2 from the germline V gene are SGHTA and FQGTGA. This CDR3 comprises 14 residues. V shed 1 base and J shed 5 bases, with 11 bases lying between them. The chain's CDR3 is CASSLMGTEYGYTF. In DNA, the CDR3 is TGTGCCAGCAGCTTAATGGGGACGGAATATGGCTACACCTTC. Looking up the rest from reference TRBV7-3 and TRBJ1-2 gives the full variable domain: GAGVSQTPSNKVTEKGKYVELRCDPISGHTALYWYRQSLGQGPEFLIYFQGTGAADDSGLPNDRFFAVRPEGSVSTLKIQRTERGDSAVYLCASSLMGTEYGYTFGSGTRLTVV.

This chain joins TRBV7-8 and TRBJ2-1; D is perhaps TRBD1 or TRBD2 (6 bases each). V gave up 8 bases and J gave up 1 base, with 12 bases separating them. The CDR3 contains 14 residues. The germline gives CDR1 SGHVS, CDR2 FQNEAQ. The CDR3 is CASWGARSYNEQFF. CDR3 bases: TGTGCCAGCTGGGGGGCCAGATCCTACAATGAGCAGTTCTTC. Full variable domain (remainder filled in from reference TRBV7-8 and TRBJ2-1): GAGVSQSPRYKVAKRGQDVALRCDPISGHVSLFWYQQALGQGPEFLTYFQNEAQLDKSGLPSDRFFAERPEGSVSTLKIQRTQQEDSAVYLCASWGARSYNEQFFGPGTRLTVL.

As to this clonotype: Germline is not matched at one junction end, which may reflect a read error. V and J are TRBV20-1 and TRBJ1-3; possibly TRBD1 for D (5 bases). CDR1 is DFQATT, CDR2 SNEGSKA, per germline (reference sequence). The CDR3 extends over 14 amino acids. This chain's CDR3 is CCARRDSPGNTIYF. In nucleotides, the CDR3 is TGCTGTGCTAGACGAGACAGTCCTGGAAACACCATATATTTT.

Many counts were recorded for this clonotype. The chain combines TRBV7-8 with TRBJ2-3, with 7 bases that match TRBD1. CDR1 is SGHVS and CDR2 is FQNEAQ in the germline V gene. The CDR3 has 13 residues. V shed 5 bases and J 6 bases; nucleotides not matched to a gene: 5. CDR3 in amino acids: CASSPGTADTQYF. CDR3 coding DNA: TGTGCCAGCAGCCCCGGGACAGCTGATACGCAGTATTTT. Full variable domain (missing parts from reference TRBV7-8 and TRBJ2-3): GAGVSQSPRYKVAKRGQDVALRCDPISGHVSLFWYQQALGQGPEFLTYFQNEAQLDKSGLPSDRFFAERPEGSVSTLKIQRTQQEDSAVYLCASSPGTADTQYFGPGTRLTVL.

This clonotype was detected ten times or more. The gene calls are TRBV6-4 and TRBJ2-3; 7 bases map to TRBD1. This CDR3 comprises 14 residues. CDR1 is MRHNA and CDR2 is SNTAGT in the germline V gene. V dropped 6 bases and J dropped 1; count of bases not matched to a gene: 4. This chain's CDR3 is CASSDRVGTDTQYF. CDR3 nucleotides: TGTGCCAGCAGCGACAGGGTCGGCACAGATACGCAGTATTTT.

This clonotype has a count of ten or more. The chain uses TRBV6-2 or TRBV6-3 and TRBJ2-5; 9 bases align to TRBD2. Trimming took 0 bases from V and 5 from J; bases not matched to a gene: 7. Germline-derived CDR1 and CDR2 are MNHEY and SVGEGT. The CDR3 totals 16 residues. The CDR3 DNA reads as TGTGCCAGCAGTTACTCTTGGCGGGGGGGCCCTGAGACCCAGTACTTC. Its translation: CASSYSWRGGPETQYF.